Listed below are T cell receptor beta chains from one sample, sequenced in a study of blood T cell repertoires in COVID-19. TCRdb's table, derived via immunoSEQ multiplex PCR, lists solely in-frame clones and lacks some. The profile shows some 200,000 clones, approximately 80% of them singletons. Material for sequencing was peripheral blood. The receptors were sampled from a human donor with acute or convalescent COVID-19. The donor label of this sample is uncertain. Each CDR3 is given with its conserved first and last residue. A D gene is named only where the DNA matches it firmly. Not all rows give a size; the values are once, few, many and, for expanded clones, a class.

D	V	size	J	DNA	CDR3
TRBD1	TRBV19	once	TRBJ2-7	TGTGCCAGTAGTATAAGACAGGGGGCCTACGAGCAGTACTTC	CASSIRQGAYEQYF
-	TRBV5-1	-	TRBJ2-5	TGCGCCAGCAGCTTGAGGTCGCTAGGTAGCGGCCAAGAGACCCAGTACTTC	CASSLRSLGSGQETQYF
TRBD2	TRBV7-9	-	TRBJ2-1	TGTGCCAGCAGCTTGGGGACTAGCTCCTACAATGAGCAGTTCTTC	CASSLGTSSYNEQFF
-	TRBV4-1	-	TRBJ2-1	TGCGCCAGCAGCCAAAGACTATGGGACAATGAGCAGTTCTTC	CASSQRLWDNEQFF
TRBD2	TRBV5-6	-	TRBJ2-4	TGTGCCAGCAGCTTCGGTTCCGTCGGGACTATAACCAAAAACATTCAGTACTTC	CASSFGSVGTITKNIQYF
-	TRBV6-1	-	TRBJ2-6	TGTGCCAGCAGTGAAGCGCGGACTGGGGCCAACGTCCTGACTTTC	CASSEARTGANVLTF
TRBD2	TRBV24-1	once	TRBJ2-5	TGTGCCACCAGTGATCATCCGGGACTAGCGGTACATGAGACCCAGTACTTC	CATSDHPGLAVHETQYF
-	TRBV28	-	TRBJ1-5	TGTGCCAGCAGTTTACCGCAGGGTCAGCCCCAGCATTTT	CASSLPQGQPQHF
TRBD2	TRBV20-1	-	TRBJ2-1	TGCAGTGCTAGTCGTCAGGGACTACCCAATGAGCAGTTCTTC	CSASRQGLPNEQFF
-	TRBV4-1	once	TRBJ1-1	TGCGCCAGCAGCCCCGACCCACAGGGAAACACTGAAGCTTTCTTT	CASSPDPQGNTEAFF
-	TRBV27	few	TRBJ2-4	TGTGCCAGCAGTCTAAGCGGGTTTGGGAAGATTCAGTACTTC	CASSLSGFGKIQYF
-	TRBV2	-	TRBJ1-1	TGTGCCAGCAGAGATTCAGGGGTGGGGAACACTGAAGCTTTCTTT	CASRDSGVGNTEAFF
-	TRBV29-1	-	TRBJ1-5	TGCAGCGTTACAGGGATAGGCAATCAGCCCCAGCATTTT	CSVTGIGNQPQHF
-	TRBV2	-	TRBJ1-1	TGTGCCAGCACCCAACAGCTTACGAACACTGAAGCTTTCTTT	CASTQQLTNTEAFF
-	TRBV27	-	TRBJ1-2	TGTGCCAGCAAACCTGAGACAGGCTATGGCTACACCTTC	CASKPETGYGYTF
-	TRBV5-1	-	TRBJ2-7	TGCGCCAGCAGCTTGGTAGCGGACCCCTACGAGCAGTACTTC	CASSLVADPYEQYF
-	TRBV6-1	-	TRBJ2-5	TGTGCCAGCAGTGATGCCAACAGGGCCGAGACCCAGTACTTC	CASSDANRAETQYF
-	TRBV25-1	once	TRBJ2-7	TGTGCCAGCAGTGAACCAGGAAACGCCTACGAGCAGTACTTC	CASSEPGNAYEQYF
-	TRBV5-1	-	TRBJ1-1	TGCGCCAGCAGCTTAGGGGGAAAGAACACTGAAGCTTTCTTT	CASSLGGKNTEAFF
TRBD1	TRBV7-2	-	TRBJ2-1	TGTGCCAGCAGCTTAGGGGGACAGGGGAATGAGCAGTTCTTC	CASSLGGQGNEQFF
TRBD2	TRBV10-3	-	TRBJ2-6	TGTGCCACCCGGGGGGGGGACTCTGGGGCCAACGTCCTGACTTTC	CATRGGDSGANVLTF
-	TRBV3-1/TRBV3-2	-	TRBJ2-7	TGTGCCAGCAGCCGATTGGGTAGCGACTACGAGCAGTACTTC	CASSRLGSDYEQYF
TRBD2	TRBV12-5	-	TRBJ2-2	TGTGCTAGTGGTTTTCTGGGGACTAGAAAGACCGGGGAGCTGTTTTTT	CASGFLGTRKTGELFF
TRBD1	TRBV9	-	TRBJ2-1	TGTGCCAGCAGCGGCACAAGGGGGCTGGCCTACAATGAGCAATTCTTC	CASSGTRGLAYNEQFF
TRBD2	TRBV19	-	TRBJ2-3	TGTGCCAGTAGTATAGGGCTAGCGGGGGGAGATACGCAGTATTTT	CASSIGLAGGDTQYF
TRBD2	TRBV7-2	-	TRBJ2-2	TGTGCCAGCAGCTTGGGCGGGAGAAACACCGGGGAGCTGTTTTTT	CASSLGGRNTGELFF
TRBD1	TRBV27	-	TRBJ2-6	TGTGCCAGCAGGAACCGGGACAGAACGCTCTCTGGGGCCAACGTCCTGACTTTC	CASRNRDRTLSGANVLTF
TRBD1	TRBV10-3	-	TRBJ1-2	TGTGCCATCAGTGACAGGGGGAACTATGGCTACACCTTC	CAISDRGNYGYTF
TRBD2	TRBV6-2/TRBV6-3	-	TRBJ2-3	TGTGCCAGCAGTTTACTAGCGGGAGGGCCCACCCCATTT	CASSLLAGGPTPF
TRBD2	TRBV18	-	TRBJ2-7	TGTGCCAGCTCACCACCGTCTCAGACCCTACTAGCGGGAGACCCCGAGCAGTACTTC	CASSPPSQTLLAGDPEQYF
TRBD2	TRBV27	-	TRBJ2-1	TGTGCCAGCAGTTTATCCCGCGGGAGGGCCGATGAGCAGTTCTTC	CASSLSRGRADEQFF
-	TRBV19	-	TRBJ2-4	TGTGCCAGTAGAGATGGCGGACTAGCCAAAAACATTCAGTACTTC	CASRDGGLAKNIQYF
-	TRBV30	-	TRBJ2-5	TGTGCCTGGGATACAATGGCCGCGACCCAGTACTTC	CAWDTMAATQYF
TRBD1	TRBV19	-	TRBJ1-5	TGTGCCAGTAGTATAGGGTGGACAGGGAATAGCAATCAGCCCCAGCATTTT	CASSIGWTGNSNQPQHF
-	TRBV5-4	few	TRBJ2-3	TGTGCCAGCAGCTTAACTAATACAGATACGCAGTATTTT	CASSLTNTDTQYF
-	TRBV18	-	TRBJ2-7	TGTGCCAGCTCACCGGGTAGCGGTTACGAGCAGTACTTC	CASSPGSGYEQYF
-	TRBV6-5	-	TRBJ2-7	TGTGCCAGCGAGATCCGGGGTGAGCAGTACTTC	CASEIRGEQYF
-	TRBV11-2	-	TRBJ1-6	TGTGCCAGCAGCTTAGATGGCAGGGGATCACCCCTCCACTTT	CASSLDGRGSPLHF
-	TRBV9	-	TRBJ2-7	TGTGCCAGCAGCGCCCGGGACACCATTTGGGGCGAGCAGTACTTC	CASSARDTIWGEQYF
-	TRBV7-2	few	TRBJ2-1	TGTGCCAGCAGCATCCAGGGGATCTACAATGAGCAGTTCTTC	CASSIQGIYNEQFF
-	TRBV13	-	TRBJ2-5	TGTGCCAGCAGCCCCCTCCGTGCTCAGGAGACCCAGTACTTC	CASSPLRAQETQYF
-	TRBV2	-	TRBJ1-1	TGTGCCAGCAACCCAGTCTGGCACACTGAAGCTTTCTTT	CASNPVWHTEAFF
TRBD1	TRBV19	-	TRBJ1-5	TGTGCCAGTAGTAGAGGACAGGGGACGACCGAGGGCAATCAGCCCCAGCATTTT	CASSRGQGTTEGNQPQHF
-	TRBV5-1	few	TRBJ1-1	TGCGCCAGCAGCTTGGCCGGGGGAGGGCTGAACACTGAAGCTTTCTTT	CASSLAGGGLNTEAFF
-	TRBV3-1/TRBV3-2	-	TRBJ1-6	TGTGCCAGCAGCCAAGCGGTCTATTCCGACGGGGATTCACCCCTCCACTTT	CASSQAVYSDGDSPLHF
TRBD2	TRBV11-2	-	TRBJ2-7	TGTGCCAGCAGCGCCGGACTAGCGGGAGGCGAGCAGTACTTC	CASSAGLAGGEQYF
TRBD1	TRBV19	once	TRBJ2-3	TGTGCCAGTAGTATAGATCATGGACAGGGAGTGACATTAAATACGCAGTATTTT	CASSIDHGQGVTLNTQYF
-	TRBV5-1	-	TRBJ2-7	TGCGCCAGCAGCGGCAGGGTAGGTTACGAGCAGTACTTC	CASSGRVGYEQYF
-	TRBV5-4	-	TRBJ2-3	TGTGCCAGCAGCTTTCTAGCAACCACAGATACGCAGTATTTT	CASSFLATTDTQYF
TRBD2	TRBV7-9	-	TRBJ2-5	TGTGCCAGCAGCTTCCCCGGGGGAGGGGAGACCCAGTACTTC	CASSFPGGGETQYF
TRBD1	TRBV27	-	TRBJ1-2	TGTGCCAGCAGTTTATTAGGGTGGCAGGGGGAAGCTAACTATGGCTACACCTTC	CASSLLGWQGEANYGYTF
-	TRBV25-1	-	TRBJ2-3	TGTGCCAGCAGTGACGACACCCGCACAGATACGCAGTATTTT	CASSDDTRTDTQYF
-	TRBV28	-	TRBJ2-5	TGTGCCAGCGGCAAGTTGTTGGAGACCCAGTACTTC	CASGKLLETQYF
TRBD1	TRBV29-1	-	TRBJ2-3	TGCAGCGTTGGTGGTGTCAGGGGGCTGAGCACAGATACGCAGTATTTT	CSVGGVRGLSTDTQYF
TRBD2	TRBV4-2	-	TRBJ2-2	TGTGCCAGCAGCCAAGAAGGGCTAGCGGGATGGAACACCGGGGAGCTGTTTTTT	CASSQEGLAGWNTGELFF
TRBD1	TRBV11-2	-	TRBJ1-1	TGTGCCAGCAGCCTCAGGGGGGACACTGAAGCTTTCTTT	CASSLRGDTEAFF